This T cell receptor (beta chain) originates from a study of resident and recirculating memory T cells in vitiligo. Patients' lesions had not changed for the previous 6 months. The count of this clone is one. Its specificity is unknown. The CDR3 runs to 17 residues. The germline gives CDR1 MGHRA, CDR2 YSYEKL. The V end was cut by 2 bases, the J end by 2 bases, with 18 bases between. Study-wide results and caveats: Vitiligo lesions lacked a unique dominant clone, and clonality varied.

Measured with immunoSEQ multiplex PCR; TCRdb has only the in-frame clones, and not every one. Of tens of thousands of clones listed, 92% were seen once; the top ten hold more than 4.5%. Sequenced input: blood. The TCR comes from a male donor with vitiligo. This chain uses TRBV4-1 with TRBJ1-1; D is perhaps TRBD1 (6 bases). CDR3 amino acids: CASSQSLYRVGNTEAFF. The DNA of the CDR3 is TGCGCCAGCAGCCAATCCCTGTACAGGGTAGGAAACACTGAAGCTTTCTTT.